Sequencing of this T cell receptor beta chain was carried out in a study of cytomegalovirus exposure and HLA in healthy donors. This clone was counted a few times. The PCR had 60 Vbeta and 13 Jbeta primers. TCRdb's copy holds only in-frame clones and misses some; the assay was immunoSEQ multiplex PCR. The sample yields around 110,000 clones, around a tenth seen once. The TCR comes from a man aged 30 to 45 in good health and CMV-seronegative. Material for sequencing was PBMCs.

The CDR3 DNA follows: TGTGCCAGCAGTTCAGACACCGGGGAGCTGTTTTTT. It is translated as CASSSDTGELFF. The rearrangement links TRBV7-2 to TRBJ2-2; D gene uncertain. CDR1 is SGHTA and CDR2 is FQGNSA in the germline V gene. V lost 6 bases and J 3 bases, leaving 5 bases between the germline ends. There are 12 residues in the CDR3.